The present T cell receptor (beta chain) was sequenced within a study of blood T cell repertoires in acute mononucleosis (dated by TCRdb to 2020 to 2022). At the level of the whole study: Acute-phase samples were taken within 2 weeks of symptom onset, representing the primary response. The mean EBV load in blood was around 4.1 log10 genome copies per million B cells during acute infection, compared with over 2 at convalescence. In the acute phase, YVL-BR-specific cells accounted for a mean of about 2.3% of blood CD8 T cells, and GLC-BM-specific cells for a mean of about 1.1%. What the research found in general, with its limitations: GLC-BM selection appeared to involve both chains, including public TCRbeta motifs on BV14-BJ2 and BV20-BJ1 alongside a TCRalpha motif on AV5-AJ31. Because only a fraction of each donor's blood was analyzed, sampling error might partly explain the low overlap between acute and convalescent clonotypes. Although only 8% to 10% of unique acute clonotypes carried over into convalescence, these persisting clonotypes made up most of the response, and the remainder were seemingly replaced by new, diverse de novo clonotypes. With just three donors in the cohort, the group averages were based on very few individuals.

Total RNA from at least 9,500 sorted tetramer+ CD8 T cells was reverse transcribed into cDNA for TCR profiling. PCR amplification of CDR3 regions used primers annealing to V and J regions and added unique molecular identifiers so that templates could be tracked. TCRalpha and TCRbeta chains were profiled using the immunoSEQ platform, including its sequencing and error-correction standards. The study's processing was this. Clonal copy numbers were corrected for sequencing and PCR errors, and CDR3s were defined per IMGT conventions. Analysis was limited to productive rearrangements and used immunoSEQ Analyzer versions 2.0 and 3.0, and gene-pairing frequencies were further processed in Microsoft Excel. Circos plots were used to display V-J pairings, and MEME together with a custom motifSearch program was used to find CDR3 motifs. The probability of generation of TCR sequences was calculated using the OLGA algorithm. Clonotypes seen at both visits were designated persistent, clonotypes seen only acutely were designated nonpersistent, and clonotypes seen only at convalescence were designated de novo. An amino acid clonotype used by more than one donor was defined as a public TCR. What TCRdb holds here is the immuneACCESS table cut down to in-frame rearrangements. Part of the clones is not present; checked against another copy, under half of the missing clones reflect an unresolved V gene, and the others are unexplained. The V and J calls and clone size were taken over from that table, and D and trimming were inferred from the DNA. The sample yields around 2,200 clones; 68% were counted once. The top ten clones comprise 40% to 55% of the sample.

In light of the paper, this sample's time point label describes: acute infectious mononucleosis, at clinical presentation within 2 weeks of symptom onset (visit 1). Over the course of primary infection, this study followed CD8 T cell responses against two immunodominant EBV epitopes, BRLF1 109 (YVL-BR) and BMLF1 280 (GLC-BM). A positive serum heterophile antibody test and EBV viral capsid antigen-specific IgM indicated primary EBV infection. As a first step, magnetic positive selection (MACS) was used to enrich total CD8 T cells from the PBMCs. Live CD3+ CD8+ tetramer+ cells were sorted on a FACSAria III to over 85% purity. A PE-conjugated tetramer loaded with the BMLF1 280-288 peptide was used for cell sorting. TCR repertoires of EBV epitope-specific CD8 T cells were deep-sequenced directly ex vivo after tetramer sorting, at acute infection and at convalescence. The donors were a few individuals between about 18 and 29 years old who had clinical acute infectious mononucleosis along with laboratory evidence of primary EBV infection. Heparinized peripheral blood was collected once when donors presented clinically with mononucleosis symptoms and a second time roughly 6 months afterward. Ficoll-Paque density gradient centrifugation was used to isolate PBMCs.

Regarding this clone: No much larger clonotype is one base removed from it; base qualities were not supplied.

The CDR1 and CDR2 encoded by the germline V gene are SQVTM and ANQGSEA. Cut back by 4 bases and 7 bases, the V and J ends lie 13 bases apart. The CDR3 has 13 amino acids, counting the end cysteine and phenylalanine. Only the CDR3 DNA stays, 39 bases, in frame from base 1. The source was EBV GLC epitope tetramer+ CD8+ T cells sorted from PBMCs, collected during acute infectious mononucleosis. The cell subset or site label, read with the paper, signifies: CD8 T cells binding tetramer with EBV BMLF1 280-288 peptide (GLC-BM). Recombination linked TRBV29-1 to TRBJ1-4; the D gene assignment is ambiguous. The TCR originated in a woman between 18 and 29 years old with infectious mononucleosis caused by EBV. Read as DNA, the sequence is TGCAGCGTTGGGAGTTTTCCAACTGAAAAACTGTTTTTT. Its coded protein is CSVGSFPTEKLFF. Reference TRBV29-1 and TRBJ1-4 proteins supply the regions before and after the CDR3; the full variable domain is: SAVISQKPSRDICQRGTSLTIQCQVDSQVTMMFWYRQQPGQSLTLIATANQGSEATYESGFVIDKFPISRPNLTFSTLTVSNMSPEDSSIYLCSVGSFPTEKLFFGSGTQLSVL.